One and the same sample provided the 23 T cell receptor beta chains below, sequenced in a study of vaccination and CD4 T cells after COVID-19. Cultured CD4+ T cell DNA underwent sequencing with the Oncomine TCR Beta short-read assay. Using its own MiXCR run on the PCR reads, TCRdb lists one record per CDR3 protein. The repertoire holds around 15,000 distinct CDR3 sequences, around 80% seen once, with roughly 9.6% in the top ten. Antigen specificity for these receptors is unknown. The treatment is: 10-day PBMC culture with coronavirus spike peptide pools or control peptides (ViraFEST assay). The sample was CD4+ T cells from blood, cultured in vitro, taken after SARS-CoV-2 vaccination. Receptor source: a human donor who received a COVID-19 vaccine.

The CDR3 DNA sequence: TGTGCCAGCAGTTCAGGGACAGACAACACTGAAGCTTTCTTT. Translation: CASSSGTDNTEAFF. The chain joins TRBV12-3 or TRBV12-4 to TRBJ1-1, with 7 positions matching TRBD1. The J segment lost 2 bases and the V segment lost 4 bases, leaving 4 bases of the junction unmatched. This CDR3 has 14 amino acids.

V is TRBV30 and J is TRBJ1-6; the match to TRBD1 covers 7 bases. Germline values: CDR1 GTSNPN, CDR2 SVGIG (reference sequence). Trimming removed 0 bases from V and 6 bases from J; junction bases left unmatched: 2. There are 14 residues in the CDR3. The CDR3 reads CAWSVGTANSPLHF. CDR3 DNA: TGTGCCTGGAGTGTTGGGACAGCTAATTCACCCCTCCACTTT.

The rearrangement uses TRBV20-1 and TRBJ2-3; the match to TRBD2 covers 8 bases. Losses at the gene ends were 5 bases for V and 1 base for J; bases not matched to a gene: 14. Per the germline V gene, CDR1 is DFQATT and CDR2 is SNEGSKA (reference sequence). This CDR3 has 17 amino acids. The CDR3 DNA sequence: TGCAGTGCTGGACGGGGGGGGGCCGGTTACGGCACAGATACGCAGTATTTT. Translated, it gives CSAGRGGAGYGTDTQYF.

The rearrangement links TRBV2 to TRBJ1-3; no clear D gene. The CDR3 spans 13 residues. The ends were cut back, 10 bases at V and 2 bases at J, with 12 bases in the middle. CDR1 and CDR2 (germline): SNHLY, FYNNEI. CDR3 protein: CANLGRAGNTIYF. The CDR3 DNA reads TGTGCCAACCTCGGGAGGGCTGGAAACACCATATATTTT.

This chain connects TRBV11-2 to TRBJ2-7; TRBD1 matches 8 bases. The CDR3 covers 18 residues. The germline CDR1 and CDR2 sequences are SGHAT and FQNNGV. Unmatched junction bases numbered 17, after V lost 0 bases and J lost 7 bases. CDR3 sequence (DNA): TGTGCCAGCAGCTTAGAGGGCGGGTGGCACAGGGGGTCCGGAGAGCAGTACTTC. This codes for CASSLEGGWHRGSGEQYF.

The V and J genes are TRBV12-3 or TRBV12-4 and TRBJ1-5; weak D call: TRBD1 (6 bases). V lost 6 bases and J 9 bases, leaving 15 bases between the germline ends. The length of the CDR3 is 13 residues. In nucleotides, the CDR3 is TGTGCCAGCAGCACAAAGAGGACAGTGCCCCAGCATTTT. Amino acids: CASSTKRTVPQHF.

V usage is TRBV21-1 and J usage is TRBJ2-7; TRBD1, as called in the table, went unchecked against the DNA. TRBV21-1 is a pseudogene segment. The CDR3 runs 15 residues. The CDR3 nucleotides are TGTGCCAGCAGCGCCCGTCCTTCCCTGAGGAACGAGCAGTACTTC. The encoded protein is CASSARPSLRNEQYF.

V is TRBV5-5 and J is TRBJ2-5; perhaps TRBD1 as D (7 bases). The CDR3 has 14 residues. The V end was cut by 4 bases, the J end by 8 bases, with 18 bases between. CDR1 SGHKS and CDR2 YYEKEE come from the germline V gene (reference sequence). The CDR3 nucleotides are TGTGCCAGCAGCGGGGCGGGACAGATGAACACCCAGTACTTC. Its translation is CASSGAGQMNTQYF.

The V gene is TRBV2, the J gene TRBJ2-5, with 7 positions matching TRBD1. V was pared by 5 bases and J by 2 bases, with 11 bases of the junction left unmatched. The CDR3 contains 16 residues. Germline V gene data show CDR1 as SNHLY and CDR2 as FYNNEI. This CDR3 is CASSYSTGQAQETQYF. The CDR3 DNA is TGTGCCAGCAGTTACTCTACCGGACAGGCACAAGAGACCCAGTACTTC.

The rearrangement links TRBV19 to TRBJ2-3; D is possibly TRBD2 (6 bases). The V gene's germline CDR1 is LNHDA and CDR2 SQIVND (reference sequence). Trimming shortened V by 1 base and J by 4 bases, and 9 bases separated the two germline ends. The CDR3 is 14 amino acids. CDR3 sequence: CASSIASGADTQYF. Here the CDR3 DNA reads TGTGCCAGTAGTATAGCCTCGGGGGCAGATACGCAGTATTTT.

On this clonotype: At one of its ends the junction is not consistent with the germline gene, which may arise from a read error. The chain has TRBV7-2 and TRBJ2-3; the match to TRBD1 covers 7 bases. Germline lookup yields CDR1 SGHTA and CDR2 FQGNSA. The CDR3 length is 15 residues. The CDR3: CASSLETGNLDTQYF. CDR3 sequence (DNA): TGCGCCAGCAGCTTGGAGACAGGGAACTTAGATACGCAGTATTTT.

The chain employs TRBV29-1 and TRBJ1-2, with a weak D call TRBD1 (6 bases). V lost 3 bases and J 5 bases, leaving 10 bases between the germline ends. CDR3 size: 12 residues. Germline CDR1 is SQVTM and CDR2 is ANQGSEA. The CDR3 DNA reads TGCAGCGTTGAGAGAGGGGGGTATGGCTACACCTTC. As protein: CSVERGGYGYTF.

V and J are TRBV21-1 and TRBJ1-3. TRBV21-1 is an annotated pseudogene. The CDR3 consists of 8 residues. The CDR3 DNA sequence: TGTGCCAGCAGGTTAAAGCATTTT. It translates to CASRLKHF.

In its sample, this clonotype ranks as medium-sized. The chain is built from TRBV5-4 and TRBJ2-3; no clear D gene. The CDR3 loop spans 14 amino acids. Germline-derived CDR1 and CDR2 are SGHNT and YYREEE (reference sequence). Trimming removed 0 bases from V and 2 bases from J, with 7 bases in between. This CDR3 is CASSLAVDTDTQYF. The CDR3 DNA sequence: TGTGCCAGCAGCTTGGCGGTAGACACAGATACGCAGTATTTT.

The V gene is TRBV5-4, the J gene TRBJ2-3, with 8 bases matching TRBD2. The CDR3 totals 16 residues. The V gene end was trimmed by 2 bases and the J gene end by 2 bases; junction bases not matched to a gene: 7. CDR1 and CDR2 (germline): SGHNT, YYREEE (reference sequence). The DNA for the CDR3 is TGTGCCAGCAGCTTTGTTGCGGGGGGAAACACAGATACGCAGTATTTT. This translates into CASSFVAGGNTDTQYF.

Only a few counts were recorded for this clonotype. The chain combines TRBV11-3 with TRBJ2-7, with 7 positions matching TRBD1. Germline V gene sequence: CDR1 SGHNT, CDR2 YENEEA. The ends lost 4 bases at V and 0 bases at J; junction bases unmatched: 3. This CDR3 region has 14 residues. The CDR3 sequence is CASSSRDSSYEQYF. CDR3 bases: TGTGCCAGCAGCTCCCGGGACAGCTCCTACGAGCAGTACTTC.

This chain connects TRBV6-1 to TRBJ2-1; D not resolved. This CDR3 contains 16 residues. The germline V gene has CDR1 MNHNS and CDR2 SASEGT. Trimming took 7 bases from V and 1 from J, leaving 17 bases between them. In DNA, the CDR3 is TGTGCCAGCAATCCCCCGGGCTCGCGGTCCTACAATGAGCAGTTCTTC. It specifies CASNPPGSRSYNEQFF.

The V call is TRBV10-2, the J call TRBJ1-2; D unresolved. CDR3 length: 14 amino acids. The germline V gene has CDR1 WSHSY and CDR2 SAAADI. Trimming stripped 2 bases from V and 8 bases from J, with 15 bases between. The CDR3 DNA reads as TGCGCCAGCAGTGAGAGGGAAGGTGTAATGGGCTACACCTTC. Its translation: CASSEREGVMGYTF.

This clonotype was seen more than once but under ten times. The V gene is TRBV24-1, the J gene TRBJ1-6; no clear D. The CDR3 totals 15 residues. V lost 3 bases, J lost 0 bases, and 5 bases lay in between. Germline CDR1 reads KGHDR; CDR2 reads SFDVKD. In nucleotides, the CDR3 is TGTGCCACCAGTGATGGGAGCTCCTATAATTCACCCCTCCACTTT. The encoded protein is CATSDGSSYNSPLHF.

The chain carries TRBV20-1 and TRBJ2-5, with 12 nucleotides matching TRBD2. Germline CDR1 is DFQATT and CDR2 is SNEGSKA (reference sequence). V lost 0 bases and J lost 5; bases outside the gene matches: 4. The CDR3 is 15 residues long. CDR3 region: CSARERTSGVETQYF. The CDR3 coding sequence is TGCAGTGCTAGAGAGAGGACTAGCGGGGTGGAGACCCAGTACTTC.

The CDR3 DNA follows: TGTGCCAGCCGGGACAGGGGGCAAAACGAGCAGTACTTC. Encoded protein: CASRDRGQNEQYF. The chain employs TRBV6-1 and TRBJ2-7; TRBD1 aligns across 12 bases. There are 13 residues in the CDR3. Losses at the gene ends were 8 bases for V and 5 bases for J; bases not matched to a gene: 4. Germline values: CDR1 MNHNS, CDR2 SASEGT.

In DNA form, the CDR3 reads TGCAGTGCTCCCAGGGGGAAGTACCGTACGCGCACTGAAGCTTTCTTT. This sequence encodes CSAPRGKYRTRTEAFF. The chain links TRBV20-1 to TRBJ1-1; 7 bases match TRBD1. The CDR3 has 16 amino acids. Germline trimming cut 5 bases from V and 4 bases from J; bases unmatched to any gene: 16. CDR1 DFQATT and CDR2 SNEGSKA come from the germline V gene (reference sequence).

The sample holds a few counts of this clonotype. The chain recombines TRBV20-1 with TRBJ2-2; 7 bases are shared with TRBD2. Trimming removed 1 base from V and 6 bases from J; junction bases left unmatched: 8. The CDR3 covers 15 residues. The germline V gene has CDR1 DFQATT and CDR2 SNEGSKA (reference sequence). The CDR3, as DNA: TGCAGTGCTAGAGTCACCGGGACTAACTCCGGGGAGCTGTTTTTT. Translated, it gives CSARVTGTNSGELFF.